This is a list of T cell receptor beta chains from one sample in a study of early T cells in non-severe SARS-CoV-2 infection. TCRdb fed the 5' RACE reads into MiXCR, producing one record per CDR3 protein. The table has about 83,000 distinct CDR3 sequences, roughly 12% seen once. The source material was whole blood. The receptors were sampled from an adult who was a healthcare worker with PCR-confirmed SARS-CoV-2 infection or an uninfected control (not recorded which). Both conserved end residues are part of each CDR3. A D gene is named only where the DNA matches it firmly. Clone size, where shown, is once, few, many, or a class for clones that have expanded.

j_call	d_call	clone_size	v_call	cdr3_nt	cdr3_aa
TRBJ2-1	TRBD2	few	TRBV7-9	TGTGCCAGCAGCCCGGAGCGGGAGGGTCGAAGTGAGCAGTTCTTC	CASSPEREGRSEQFF
TRBJ2-7	-	few	TRBV11-1	TGTGCCAGCAGCTTAACGCAATCCTACGAGCAGTACTTC	CASSLTQSYEQYF
TRBJ2-2	TRBD2	-	TRBV6-2/TRBV6-3	TGTGCCAGCAGCCGCGGACTAGCGGGAGGATACACCGGGGAGCTGTTTTTT	CASSRGLAGGYTGELFF
TRBJ2-3	-	-	TRBV11-2	TGTGCCAGCAGCTTAGGTCGGTATTCGTACCAGGAAATCACAGATACGCAGTATTTT	CASSLGRYSYQEITDTQYF
TRBJ1-6	-	many	TRBV20-1	TGCAGTGCTAGAGCGTCGGACAGTTTAGTCCCCTATAATTCACCCCTCCACTTT	CSARASDSLVPYNSPLHF
TRBJ2-3	TRBD2	-	TRBV5-1	TGCGCCAGCAGCAATCCCGGGACTAGCGGGGGCACAGATACGCAGTATTTT	CASSNPGTSGGTDTQYF
TRBJ2-3	-	few	TRBV29-1	TGCAGCGTTGAAGATCTTAACGATACGCAGTATTTT	CSVEDLNDTQYF
TRBJ2-5	-	-	TRBV27	TGTGCCAGCAGTTTATCGTCGGGACACACTCGGGGGACCCAGTACTTC	CASSLSSGHTRGTQYF
TRBJ2-3	TRBD2	many	TRBV11-2	TGTGCCAGCAGCGCTTGTCGCGGGAGTTTTTGTACGCAGTATTTT	CASSACRGSFCTQYF
TRBJ2-1	-	few	TRBV30	TGTGCCTGGAGTGTACATGAGCAGTTCTTC	CAWSVHEQFF
TRBJ2-2	-	-	TRBV7-2	TGTGCCAGCAGCTACAGGGAGAGGGAGCTGTTTTTT	CASSYRERELFF
TRBJ1-4	-	-	TRBV20-1	TGCAGTGCCCAAGCAACTAATGAAAAACTGTTTTTT	CSAQATNEKLFF
TRBJ1-5	-	many	TRBV9	TGTGCCAGCAGCGTAGACTTGGACACACGGGTGGAAGTGGTCAATCAGCCCCAGCATTTT	CASSVDLDTRVEVVNQPQHF
TRBJ2-1	TRBD2	-	TRBV20-1	TGCAGTGCTAAATCGGGCTTCCCGGGAGGTCCGATTTACAATGAGCAGTTCTTC	CSAKSGFPGGPIYNEQFF
TRBJ2-1	-	-	TRBV6-5	TGTGCCAGCAGTCAGGGGAGCGGGAAGTACAATGAGCAGTTCTTC	CASSQGSGKYNEQFF
TRBJ1-5	-	-	TRBV27	TGTGCCAGCAGTCCAGACAATGCGAATCAGCCCCAGCATTTT	CASSPDNANQPQHF
TRBJ2-1	TRBD2	-	TRBV7-3	TGTGCCAGCAGCTTAGGGCTAGCGGGAACCAATGAGCAGTTCTTC	CASSLGLAGTNEQFF
TRBJ1-6	-	many	TRBV6-4	TGTGCCAGCAGCCGGGACTATAATTCACCCCTCCACTTT	CASSRDYNSPLHF
TRBJ2-5	-	many	TRBV28	TGTGCCAGCACCGGACTTGGGGGGGCACAAGAGACCCAGTACTTC	CASTGLGGAQETQYF
TRBJ1-1	-	-	TRBV29-1	TGCAGCGTTTGCCGGGGGGAATCCGGGAGTACTGAAGCTTTCTTT	CSVCRGESGSTEAFF
TRBJ2-3	TRBD1	few	TRBV4-2	TGTGCCAGCAGCCAAGGCCAGACAGGGTCTAGCACAGATACGCAGTATTTT	CASSQGQTGSSTDTQYF
TRBJ2-3	-	-	TRBV7-2	TGTGCCAGCAGCCCATCGGCGGTTAGCACAGATACGCAGTATTTT	CASSPSAVSTDTQYF
TRBJ2-2	-	-	TRBV29-1	TGCAGCGCAGCGGCCGGGGAGCTGTTTTTT	CSAAAGELFF
TRBJ2-1	-	few	TRBV7-2	TGTGCCAGCAGCTTAAGAACGGGAGTCCTTTACAATGAGCAGTTCTTC	CASSLRTGVLYNEQFF
TRBJ2-7	-	many	TRBV5-5	TGTGCCAGCAGCCGCAGGACTGGGGACCACGAGCAGTACTTC	CASSRRTGDHEQYF
TRBJ1-2	-	many	TRBV5-6	TGTGCCAGCAGCTTGTTTACAGGGCACGGCTACACCTTC	CASSLFTGHGYTF
TRBJ2-5	-	many	TRBV7-3	TGTGCCAGCAGCTTCAGGGGGGCCCGAGAGACCCAGTACTTC	CASSFRGARETQYF
TRBJ1-2	-	-	TRBV7-9	TGTGCCAGCAGCCCCAAGTCACTCTCAGGGTCTAACTATGGCTACACCTTC	CASSPKSLSGSNYGYTF
TRBJ1-4	-	-	TRBV7-6	TGTGCCAGCAGCTTAGTACCGTTTAATGAAAAACTGTTTTTT	CASSLVPFNEKLFF
TRBJ2-1	TRBD2	-	TRBV20-1	TGCAGTGCTCCCGGACTAGCGGGAGGTAGAGATGAGCAGTTCTTC	CSAPGLAGGRDEQFF
TRBJ2-2	TRBD2	few	TRBV19	TGTGCCAGTAGTCCACCGACTAGCGGAAACACCGGGGAGCTGTTTTTT	CASSPPTSGNTGELFF
TRBJ2-3	-	many	TRBV6-5	TGTGCCAGCAGTTGGGAGGGGGATCGGCAGTATTTT	CASSWEGDRQYF
TRBJ2-1	-	many	TRBV20-1	TGCAGTGCTAGAGGGGCGCGGGATTTCTACAATGAGCAGTTCTTC	CSARGARDFYNEQFF
TRBJ2-3	TRBD2	-	TRBV6-1	TGTGCCAGCAGTGCTCTAGCGGGAGGGGTGGACACAGATACGCAGTATTTT	CASSALAGGVDTDTQYF
TRBJ1-1	-	-	TRBV20-1	TGCAGTGCTAGTGCGGGTTGGACTGAAGCTTTCTTT	CSASAGWTEAFF
TRBJ2-1	TRBD2	-	TRBV3-1	TGTGCCAGCAGCCATTTTCAGCGGGAGTCCCACAATGAGCAGTTCTTC	CASSHFQRESHNEQFF
TRBJ2-1	-	few	TRBV27	TGTGCCAGCAGTTTGGTCGGTACAGGGTTGACTGAGCAGTTCTTC	CASSLVGTGLTEQFF